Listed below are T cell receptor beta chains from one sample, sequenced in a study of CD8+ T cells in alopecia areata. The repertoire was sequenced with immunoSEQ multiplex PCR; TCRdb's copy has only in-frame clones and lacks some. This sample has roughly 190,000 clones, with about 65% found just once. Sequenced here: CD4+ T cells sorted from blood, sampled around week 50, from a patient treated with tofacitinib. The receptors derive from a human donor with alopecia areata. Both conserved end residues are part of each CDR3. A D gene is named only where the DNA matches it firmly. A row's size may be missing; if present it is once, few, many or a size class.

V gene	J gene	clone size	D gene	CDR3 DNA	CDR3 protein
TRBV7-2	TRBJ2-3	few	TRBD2	TGTGCCAGCAGCTTTGGACTAGTGTCAGATACGCAGTATTTT	CASSFGLVSDTQYF
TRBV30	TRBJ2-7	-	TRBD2	TGTGCGGGCGGGAGTCCCTACGAGCAGTACTTC	CAGGSPYEQYF
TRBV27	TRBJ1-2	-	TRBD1	TGTGCCAGCAGTTTTGACTTGACAGGGGGTTATGGCTACACCTTC	CASSFDLTGGYGYTF
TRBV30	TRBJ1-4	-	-	TGTGCCTGGAGTGGAGGGGTAACTAATGAAAAACTGTTTTTT	CAWSGGVTNEKLFF
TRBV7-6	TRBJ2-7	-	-	TGTGCCAGCAGCTTAGATTCCGGGGACGAGCAGTACTTC	CASSLDSGDEQYF
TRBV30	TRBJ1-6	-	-	TGTGCCTGGAGTGAGGGGCTCCCACCCCTCCACTTT	CAWSEGLPPLHF
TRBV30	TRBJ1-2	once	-	TGTGCCTGGAGTGTTCAAGGGTTTTCCCTCTATGGCTACACCTTC	CAWSVQGFSLYGYTF
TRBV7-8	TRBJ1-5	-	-	TGTGCCAGCAGCTTAGCGGGGTCCTATCAGCCCCAGCATTTT	CASSLAGSYQPQHF
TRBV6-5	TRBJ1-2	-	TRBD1	TGTGCCAGCAGTTACAAGACAGGGGACTATGGCTACACCTTC	CASSYKTGDYGYTF
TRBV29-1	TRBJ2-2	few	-	TGCAGCGTTGTCAGGGTAGGAACCGGGGAGCTGTTTTTT	CSVVRVGTGELFF
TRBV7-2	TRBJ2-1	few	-	TGTGCCAGCAGCCCGGGTCGTCACAATGAGCAGTTCTTC	CASSPGRHNEQFF
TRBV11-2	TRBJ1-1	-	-	TGTGCCAGCAGCTCACAGGACACTGAAGCTTTCTTT	CASSSQDTEAFF
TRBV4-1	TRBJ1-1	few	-	TGCGCCAGCAGTCGACCTGAGCGGGCTGAAGCTTTCTTT	CASSRPERAEAFF
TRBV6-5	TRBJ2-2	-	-	TGTGCCAGCAGTTCCAATGGGCCCGGGGAGCTGTTTTTT	CASSSNGPGELFF
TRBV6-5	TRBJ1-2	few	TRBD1	TGTGCCAGCAGGCGGACAGGGTCCAATTATGGCTACACCTTC	CASRRTGSNYGYTF
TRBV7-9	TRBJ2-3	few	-	TGTGCCAGCAGCCAAGGGACTTCCGCAGATACGCAGTATTTT	CASSQGTSADTQYF
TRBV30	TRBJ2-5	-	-	TGTGCCTGGAAGATCCCCCAAGAGACCCAGTACTTC	CAWKIPQETQYF
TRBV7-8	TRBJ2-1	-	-	TGTGCCAGCAGCGGACGTAGCGGTACCGATGAGCAGTTCTTC	CASSGRSGTDEQFF
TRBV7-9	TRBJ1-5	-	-	TGTGCCAGCAGCTCTTCAATTCAGCCCCAGCATTTT	CASSSSIQPQHF
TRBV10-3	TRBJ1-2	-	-	TGTGCCATCAGCCCGGGTGGGGGACGTGATGGCTACACCTTC	CAISPGGGRDGYTF
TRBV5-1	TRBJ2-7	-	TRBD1	TGCGCCAGCAGCCCCCCAGAGACAGGGATGAGGCAGTACTTC	CASSPPETGMRQYF
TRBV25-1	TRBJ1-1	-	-	TGTGCCAGCACCCGGGGGATCACTGAAGCTTTCTTT	CASTRGITEAFF